A selection of T cell receptor beta chains follows, all from one sample in a study of T-cell reconstitution after alpha-beta-depleted transplantation in children. TCRdb recomputed calls from the PCR reads with MiXCR, one row per CDR3 protein. The sample has almost 500,000 distinct CDR3 sequences, roughly an eighth seen once. This specimen was PBMCs from the stem cell graft donor, taken from the stem cell graft. The receptors here all came from a human donor who donated a stem cell graft to a child with combined immunodeficiency. Both conserved end residues are part of each CDR3. Fields, in order: V gene, clone size, J gene, CDR3 length, D gene, CDR3 DNA, CDR3 protein. The D gene is left open where the match is weak. Clone size is given for some rows only: seen once, a few or many times, or a class if the clone is expanded.

TRBV23-1	NA	TRBJ2-7	15	NA	TGCGCCAGCAGTCAATCGGCAGGGATGTCCTACGAGCAGTACTTC	CASSQSAGMSYEQYF
TRBV9	NA	TRBJ1-2	13	NA	TGTGCCAGCAGCGTGGAGGAGAACTATGGCTACACCTTC	CASSVEENYGYTF
TRBV10-3	many	TRBJ1-1	12	NA	TGTGCCATCAGGGAGGGGGACACTGAAGCTTTCTTT	CAIREGDTEAFF
TRBV10-3	many	TRBJ1-4	12	NA	TGTGCCATCAGTGAAGGGGATGAAAAACTGTTTTTT	CAISEGDEKLFF
TRBV6-2/TRBV6-3	few	TRBJ2-2	13	NA	TGTGCCACCGGACCGATGAACACCGGGGAGCTGTTTTTT	CATGPMNTGELFF
TRBV7-2	many	TRBJ2-5	14	NA	TGTGCCAGCAGCTTGGACTACGGGGGAGAGACCCAGTACTTC	CASSLDYGGETQYF
TRBV11-2	NA	TRBJ2-7	14	NA	TGTGCCAGCAGCTTAGGTTCAGGGGTCCCCGAGCAGTACTTC	CASSLGSGVPEQYF
TRBV11-2	NA	TRBJ2-5	13	NA	TGTGCCAGCAGCTTAGTAGCGGCGGAGACCCAGTACTTC	CASSLVAAETQYF
TRBV15	NA	TRBJ2-7	17	NA	TGTGCCACCAGCCCTCGACCCCGGGACCCGGGAGCCCACGAGCAGTACTTC	CATSPRPRDPGAHEQYF
TRBV7-6	few	TRBJ2-3	15	NA	TGTGCCAGCAGCGTAGCAAGGGCGCACACAGATACGCAGTATTTT	CASSVARAHTDTQYF
TRBV27	NA	TRBJ2-1	16	NA	TGTGCCAGCAGTTGGTCCCTTTCGAGCTCCTACAATGAGCAGTTCTTC	CASSWSLSSSYNEQFF
TRBV29-1	many	TRBJ2-7	13	TRBD1	TGCAGCGTTGCAGAGACAGGGGCCTACGAGCAGTACTTC	CSVAETGAYEQYF
TRBV12-3/TRBV12-4	NA	TRBJ2-7	15	NA	TGTGCCAGCAGTTTAGCGCGCGGCCCGGCCCACGAGCAGTACTTC	CASSLARGPAHEQYF
TRBV6-1	many	TRBJ2-7	13	TRBD1	TGTGCCAGCAAGGGACAGGGGGCCTACGAGCAGTACTTC	CASKGQGAYEQYF
TRBV25-1	NA	TRBJ1-4	15	NA	TGTGCCAGCAGTGACCCCAGGGGTTGGAATGAAAAACTGTTTTTT	CASSDPRGWNEKLFF
TRBV5-5	few	TRBJ2-7	15	NA	TGTGCCACCTCCTTCCGGGGGGACAGATCCTACGAGCAGTACTTC	CATSFRGDRSYEQYF
TRBV6-2/TRBV6-3	NA	TRBJ2-7	14	NA	TGTGCCAGCAGTTCCTCGACAGGAACCTACGAGCAGTACTTC	CASSSSTGTYEQYF
TRBV7-2	many	TRBJ2-7	12	NA	TGTGCCAGCAGCTTAGCGGTGGGCGAGCAGTACTTC	CASSLAVGEQYF
TRBV12-3/TRBV12-4	NA	TRBJ2-7	16	TRBD2	TGTGCCAGCAGTCTATCCCATCGGGGGGGATCCTACGAGCAGTACTTC	CASSLSHRGGSYEQYF
TRBV7-3	many	TRBJ2-4	8	NA	TGTGCCAGCAGCCGGGCTGGCTTC	CASSRAGF
TRBV2	few	TRBJ2-1	17	TRBD1	TGTGCCAGCAGTGAAGCGCTTCGGACAGGGGAAAGTAATGAGCAGTTCTTC	CASSEALRTGESNEQFF
TRBV2	NA	TRBJ1-5	14	NA	TGTGCCAGCAGCCTGGACGGCCAAGGGCAGCCCCAGCATTTT	CASSLDGQGQPQHF
TRBV29-1	many	TRBJ2-7	12	TRBD2	TGCAGCGTTGTGGGACTAGCATACGAGCAGTACTTC	CSVVGLAYEQYF
TRBV7-9	few	TRBJ2-5	13	NA	TGTGCCAGCAGCCCAGGGAGTTGGGAGACCCAGTACTTC	CASSPGSWETQYF
TRBV4-3	NA	TRBJ2-3	18	NA	TGCGCCAGCAGCCAAAACACAGGAGCCCCAACCCGCACAAATACGCAGTATTTT	CASSQNTGAPTRTNTQYF
TRBV11-2	NA	TRBJ2-1	16	TRBD2	TGTGCCAGCAGCTTCCTACGGCGGGGGGGGGCCGATGAGCAGTTCTTC	CASSFLRRGGADEQFF
TRBV7-8	NA	TRBJ2-7	13	NA	TGTGCCAGCAGCGTGCCGGGGCACGGAGAGCAGTACTTC	CASSVPGHGEQYF
TRBV5-5	NA	TRBJ2-2	15	NA	TGTGCCAGCAGCTTGGCAACCGTTCGGGTCGGGGAGCTGTTTTTT	CASSLATVRVGELFF
TRBV12-3/TRBV12-4	many	TRBJ2-1	14	TRBD2	TGTGCCAGCAGTCTATTGACTAGCGGGTATGAGCAGTTCTTC	CASSLLTSGYEQFF
TRBV6-5	many	TRBJ2-7	13	TRBD1	TGTGCCAGCAGTTGGGACAGGGACTACGAGCAGTACTTC	CASSWDRDYEQYF
TRBV12-5	NA	TRBJ2-3	19	NA	TGTGCCCTCTGTTTGGAGGGCTTCCGGGGGCCCCTCAGCACAGATACGCAGTATTTT	CALCLEGFRGPLSTDTQYF
TRBV12-3/TRBV12-4	few	TRBJ2-5	13	NA	TGTGCCAGCAGTGGGGGACTGTTCGAGACCCAGTACTTC	CASSGGLFETQYF
TRBV5-4	many	TRBJ2-7	15	TRBD1	TGTGCCAGCAGCCAAGGGACAGGATACTCCTACGAGCAGTACTTC	CASSQGTGYSYEQYF
TRBV5-1	few	TRBJ2-1	15	NA	TGCGCCAGCAGCTTGGACGGGAGAAGCTACAATGAGCAGTTCTTC	CASSLDGRSYNEQFF
TRBV10-3	few	TRBJ2-7	15	NA	TGTGCCATCAGTGGAGAACAGGGAGTCTTGGCCGAGCAGTACTTC	CAISGEQGVLAEQYF
TRBV20-1	many	TRBJ2-2	15	NA	TGCAGTGCTAGACACGATAGCGGAAACACCGGGGAGCTGTTTTTT	CSARHDSGNTGELFF
TRBV10-3	many	TRBJ2-5	17	TRBD2	TGTGCCATCAGTGAGGAGCGGGGGGGCCTACTCCAAGAGACCCAGTACTTC	CAISEERGGLLQETQYF
TRBV20-1	NA	TRBJ2-3	16	TRBD2	TGCAGCTTCAGGGGCCCTAGCGGGGTGCCGCCAGATACGCAGTATTTT	CSFRGPSGVPPDTQYF
TRBV6-1	NA	TRBJ1-1	15	NA	TGTGCCAGCTTGAAAGGGGACGGATTCTACACTGAAGCTTTCTTT	CASLKGDGFYTEAFF
TRBV20-1	few	TRBJ2-7	13	NA	TGCAGTGCTATCCTCCCGGGCTCCTACGAGCAGTACTTC	CSAILPGSYEQYF
TRBV7-2	many	TRBJ2-7	13	NA	TGTGCCAGCAGCTTTGGGTCGTGGGTAGAGCAGTACTTC	CASSFGSWVEQYF
TRBV12-3/TRBV12-4	many	TRBJ2-1	13	NA	TGTGCCAGCACCCTGGGGTACAGCAATGAGCAGTTCTTC	CASTLGYSNEQFF
TRBV4-3	many	TRBJ2-2	14	NA	TGCGCCAGCAGCCAGATGGCGGGCACCGGGGAGCTGTTTTTT	CASSQMAGTGELFF
TRBV6-5	NA	TRBJ2-2	15	TRBD2	TGTGCCAGCAGTTCCTGGGGACGGGGGGCCGGGGAGCTGTTTTTT	CASSSWGRGAGELFF
TRBV12-3/TRBV12-4	few	TRBJ2-1	17	TRBD1	TGTGCCAGCAGCCCTAGAACTACAGGGGCCCTCCCCAATGAGCAGTTCTTC	CASSPRTTGALPNEQFF
TRBV10-3	NA	TRBJ2-7	14	TRBD1	TGTGCCATCAGTGAGGGGGACAGGGGGCGCGAGCAGTACTTC	CAISEGDRGREQYF
TRBV12-3/TRBV12-4	many	TRBJ2-3	14	NA	TGTGCCAGCAGTTTTCGGGGTCGCACAGATACGCAGTATTTT	CASSFRGRTDTQYF
TRBV12-3/TRBV12-4	NA	TRBJ1-3	13	NA	TGTGCCAGCACACGGGAACGTGGAAACACCATATATTTT	CASTRERGNTIYF
TRBV7-9	few	TRBJ2-7	14	NA	TGTGCCAGCACGCCCGCGGCCCTAGCCTACGAGCAGTACTTC	CASTPAALAYEQYF
TRBV9	many	TRBJ2-1	18	TRBD2	TGTGCCAGCAGCGCCAGCTGGGTTAGCGGGAATACGGAGAATGAGCAGTTCTTC	CASSASWVSGNTENEQFF
TRBV11-2	few	TRBJ2-3	17	TRBD2	TGTGCCAGCAGCCTACGACTAGCGGGAGGGCCAGGGGATACGCAGTATTTT	CASSLRLAGGPGDTQYF
TRBV6-5	many	TRBJ2-1	15	TRBD1	TGTGCCAGCAGTTTCCGGGACAGGGCCTACAATGAGCAGTTCTTC	CASSFRDRAYNEQFF
TRBV7-2	many	TRBJ2-5	12	NA	TGTGCCAGCAGCTTAGCCGGGGAGACCCAGTACTTC	CASSLAGETQYF
TRBV12-3/TRBV12-4	few	TRBJ2-7	12	NA	TGTGCCAGCAATCATCAGGGGAGCGAGCAGTACTTC	CASNHQGSEQYF
TRBV12-3/TRBV12-4	NA	TRBJ1-5	14	TRBD1	TGTGCCAGCAGTCGGGACAGGGGATTACAGCCCCAGCATTTT	CASSRDRGLQPQHF
TRBV20-1	few	TRBJ2-3	15	TRBD2	TGCAGTGCTAGGGTGGCAGCGGGGGCTTCAGATACGCAGTATTTT	CSARVAAGASDTQYF
TRBV7-2	many	TRBJ2-7	12	NA	TGTGCCAGCAGCTCGGACGTCTACGAGCAGTACTTC	CASSSDVYEQYF